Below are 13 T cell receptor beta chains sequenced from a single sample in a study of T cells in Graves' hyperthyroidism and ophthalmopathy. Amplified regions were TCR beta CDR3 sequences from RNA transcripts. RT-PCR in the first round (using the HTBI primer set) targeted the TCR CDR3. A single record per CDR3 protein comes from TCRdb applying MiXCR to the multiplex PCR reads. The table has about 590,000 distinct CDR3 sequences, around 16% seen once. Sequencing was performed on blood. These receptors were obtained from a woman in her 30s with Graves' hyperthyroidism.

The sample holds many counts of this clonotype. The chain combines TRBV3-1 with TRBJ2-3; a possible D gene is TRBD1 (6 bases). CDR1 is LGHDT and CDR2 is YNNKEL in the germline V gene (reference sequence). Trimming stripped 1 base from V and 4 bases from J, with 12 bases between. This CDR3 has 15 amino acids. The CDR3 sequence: CASSQVGGRADTQYF. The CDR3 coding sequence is TGTGCCAGCAGCCAAGTAGGGGGTCGGGCAGATACGCAGTATTTT.

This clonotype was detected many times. CDR3 bases: TGTGCCAGCCGCAGTTTTGTGAACGGGGAGACCCAGTACTTC. Translation gives CASRSFVNGETQYF. The V and J genes are TRBV28 and TRBJ2-5, with D uncertain. The length of the CDR3 is 14 residues. V was shortened by 8 bases and J by 5 bases, with 18 bases between the two germline ends. Germline CDR1 and CDR2: MDHEN and SYDVKM.

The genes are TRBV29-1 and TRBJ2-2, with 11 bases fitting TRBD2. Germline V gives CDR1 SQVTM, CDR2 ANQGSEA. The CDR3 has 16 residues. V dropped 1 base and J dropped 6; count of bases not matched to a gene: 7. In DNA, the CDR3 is TGCAGCGTTGAAGGGTTACTAGCGGGAGTGCCCGGGGAGCTGTTTTTT. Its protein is CSVEGLLAGVPGELFF.

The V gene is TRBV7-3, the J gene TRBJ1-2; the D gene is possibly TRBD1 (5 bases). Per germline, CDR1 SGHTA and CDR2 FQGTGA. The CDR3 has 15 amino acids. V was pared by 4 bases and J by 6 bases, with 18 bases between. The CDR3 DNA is TGTGCCAGCAGCTCGTCGTTTGCGGGGGTTGATGGCTACACCTTC. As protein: CASSSSFAGVDGYTF.

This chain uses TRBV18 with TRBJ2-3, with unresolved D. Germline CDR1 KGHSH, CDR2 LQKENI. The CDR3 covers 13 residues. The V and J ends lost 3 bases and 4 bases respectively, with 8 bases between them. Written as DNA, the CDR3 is TGTGCCAGCTCACCCCCCGCCGCAGATACGCAGTATTTT. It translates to CASSPPAADTQYF.

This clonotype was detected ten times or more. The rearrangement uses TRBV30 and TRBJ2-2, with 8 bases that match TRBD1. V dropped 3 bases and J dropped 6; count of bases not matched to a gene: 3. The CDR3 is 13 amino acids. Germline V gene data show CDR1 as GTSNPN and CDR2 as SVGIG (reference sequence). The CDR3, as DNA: TGTGCCTGGAGGATACAGGGGGCCGGGGAGCTGTTTTTT. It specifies CAWRIQGAGELFF. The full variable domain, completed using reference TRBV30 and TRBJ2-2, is SQTIHQWPATLVQPVGSPLSLECTVEGTSNPNLYWYRQAAGRGLQLLFYSVGIGQISSEVPQNLSASRPQDRQFILSSKKLLLSDSGFYLCAWRIQGAGELFFGEGSRLTVL.

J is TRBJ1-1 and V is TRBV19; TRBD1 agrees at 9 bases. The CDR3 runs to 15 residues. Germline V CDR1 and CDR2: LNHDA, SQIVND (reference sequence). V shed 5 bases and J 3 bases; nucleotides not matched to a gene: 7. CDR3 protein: CASSLRDRVDTEAFF. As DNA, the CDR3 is TGTGCCAGTAGTCTGCGGGACAGGGTGGACACTGAAGCTTTCTTT. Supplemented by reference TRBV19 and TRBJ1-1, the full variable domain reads DGGITQSPKYLFRKEGQNVTLSCEQNLNHDAMYWYRQDPGQGLRLIYYSQIVNDFQKGDIAEGYSVSREKKESFPLTVTSAQKNPTAFYLCASSLRDRVDTEAFFGQGTRLTVV.

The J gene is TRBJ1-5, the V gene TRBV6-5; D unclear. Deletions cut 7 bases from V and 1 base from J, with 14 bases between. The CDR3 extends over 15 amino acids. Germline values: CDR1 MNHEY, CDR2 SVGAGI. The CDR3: CASNFMGSSNQPQHF. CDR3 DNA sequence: TGTGCCAGCAATTTTATGGGGTCGAGCAATCAGCCCCAGCATTTT.

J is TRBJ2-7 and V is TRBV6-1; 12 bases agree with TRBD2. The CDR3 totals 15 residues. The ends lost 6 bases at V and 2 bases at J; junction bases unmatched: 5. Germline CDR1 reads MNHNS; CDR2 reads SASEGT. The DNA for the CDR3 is TGTGCCAGCAGAGGGACTAGCGGGTCGGCCTACGAGCAGTACTTC. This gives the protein CASRGTSGSAYEQYF.

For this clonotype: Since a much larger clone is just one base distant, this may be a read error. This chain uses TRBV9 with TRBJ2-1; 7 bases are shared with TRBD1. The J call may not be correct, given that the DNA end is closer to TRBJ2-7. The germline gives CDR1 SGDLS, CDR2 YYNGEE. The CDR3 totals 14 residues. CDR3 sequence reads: CASSRQGPHNEQYF. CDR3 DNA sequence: TGTGCCAGCAGCAGACAGGGTCCTCACAATGAGCAGTACTTC.

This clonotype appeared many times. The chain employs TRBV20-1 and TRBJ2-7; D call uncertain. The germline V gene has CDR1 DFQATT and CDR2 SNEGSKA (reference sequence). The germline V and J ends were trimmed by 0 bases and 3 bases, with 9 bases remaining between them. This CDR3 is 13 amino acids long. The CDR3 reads CSARESEDYEQYF. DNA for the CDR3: TGCAGTGCTAGAGAGAGTGAGGACTACGAGCAGTACTTC.

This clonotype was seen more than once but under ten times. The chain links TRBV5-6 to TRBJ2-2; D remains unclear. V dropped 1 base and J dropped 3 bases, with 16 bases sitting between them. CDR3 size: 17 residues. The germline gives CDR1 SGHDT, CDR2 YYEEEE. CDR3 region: CASSLPPVSSYTGELFF. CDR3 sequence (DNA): TGTGCCAGCAGCTTGCCTCCCGTAAGCTCATACACCGGGGAGCTGTTTTTT.

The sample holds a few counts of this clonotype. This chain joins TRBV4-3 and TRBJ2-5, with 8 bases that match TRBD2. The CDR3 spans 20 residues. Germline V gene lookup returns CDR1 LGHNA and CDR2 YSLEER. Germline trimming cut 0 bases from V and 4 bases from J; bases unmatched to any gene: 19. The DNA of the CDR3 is TGCGCCAGCAGCCAAGAAGCTTCAGTAGCGGGATTATTTGTGGGAGAGACCCAGTACTTC. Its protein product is CASSQEASVAGLFVGETQYF.